Listed below are T cell receptor beta chains from one sample, sequenced in a study of beta chain features in type 1 diabetes. Sequencing was performed with immunoSEQ multiplex PCR; in TCRdb, only in-frame clones are kept and a portion is missing. This sample yields almost 350,000 clones, of which over 7% are seen a single time; less than 1.2% belongs to the top ten. The sequencing input was central memory CD4+ T cells from blood. These receptors originate from a man younger than 45 with type 1 diabetes. The CDR3 runs from the conserved cysteine through the conserved F or W. A D gene is named only where the DNA matches it firmly. Size tells how often a clone was seen (once, few, many) or the class of an expanded clone, and some rows leave it out.

j_call | clone_size | v_call | d_call | cdr3_aa | cdr3_nt
TRBJ2-2 | - | TRBV29-1 | TRBD2 | CSVGGSDTGELFF | TGCAGCGTTGGCGGGAGCGACACCGGGGAGCTGTTTTTT
TRBJ2-1 | many | TRBV5-6 | - | CASNYHTGEYNEQFF | TGTGCCAGCAACTACCACACAGGCGAATACAATGAGCAGTTCTTC
TRBJ2-7 | few | TRBV5-4 | - | CASSFRESSYEQYF | TGTGCCAGCAGCTTCAGGGAAAGCTCCTACGAGCAGTACTTC
TRBJ1-4 | - | TRBV19 | TRBD1 | CASSPRTGEKLFF | TGTGCCAGTAGTCCCCGGACAGGGGAAAAACTGTTTTTT
TRBJ2-5 | few | TRBV27 | - | CASSLSYAQETQYF | TGTGCCAGCAGTTTATCTTATGCACAAGAGACCCAGTACTTC
TRBJ1-5 | few | TRBV19 | - | CASSADSRSNQPQHF | TGTGCCAGTAGTGCGGACAGCCGTAGCAATCAGCCCCAGCATTTT
TRBJ2-3 | few | TRBV7-9 | - | CASSSSGYADTQYF | TGTGCCAGCAGCTCCTCAGGGTACGCAGATACGCAGTATTTT
TRBJ1-2 | - | TRBV20-1 | TRBD1 | CSARSDRDVTF | TGCAGTGCTAGGAGTGACAGGGATGTTACCTTC
TRBJ2-3 | few | TRBV7-2 | - | CASSRRLSMDTQYF | TGTGCCAGCAGCCGCCGACTTAGTATGGATACGCAGTATTTT
TRBJ2-3 | - | TRBV28 | TRBD2 | CASSSRTSFTDTQYF | TGTGCCAGCAGTTCTCGGACTAGCTTCACAGATACGCAGTATTTT
TRBJ2-3 | - | TRBV28 | - | CASHSGTDTQYF | TGTGCCAGCCATTCGGGCACAGATACGCAGTATTTT
TRBJ2-7 | few | TRBV6-7 | TRBD1 | CASSYWGQSPSYEQYF | TGTGCCAGCAGTTACTGGGGACAGAGTCCATCCTACGAGCAGTACTTC
TRBJ2-7 | many | TRBV10-3 | TRBD1 | CAISEAVRDRGVWQYF | TGTGCCATCAGTGAAGCCGTAAGGGACAGGGGTGTTTGGCAGTACTTC
TRBJ2-3 | few | TRBV15 | - | CATSRDRGFGTDTQYF | TGTGCCACCAGCAGAGACAGGGGCTTTGGCACAGATACGCAGTATTTT
TRBJ2-3 | few | TRBV30 | - | CAWSVTGDTQYF | TGTGCCTGGAGTGTGACGGGAGATACGCAGTATTTT
TRBJ1-5 | - | TRBV2 | - | CASSRGNQPQHF | TGTGCCAGCAGCCGGGGGAATCAGCCCCAGCATTTT
TRBJ1-6 | few | TRBV9 | - | CASSVSPGIESPLHF | TGTGCCAGCAGCGTGTCGCCAGGTATTGAATCACCCCTCCACTTT
TRBJ1-2 | - | TRBV9 | TRBD1 | CASSVASGDRGFHGYTF | TGTGCCAGCAGCGTAGCTTCCGGGGACAGGGGGTTTCATGGCTACACCTTC
TRBJ2-2 | few | TRBV4-3 | TRBD1 | CASSQDTPGQGSGELFF | TGCGCCAGCAGCCAAGATACCCCGGGACAGGGGTCCGGGGAGCTGTTTTTT
TRBJ2-1 | many | TRBV2 | - | CASIGQNSYNEQFF | TGTGCCAGCATAGGACAGAACTCCTACAATGAGCAGTTCTTC
TRBJ2-7 | few | TRBV19 | TRBD1 | CASSTQGQGAREQYF | TGTGCCAGTAGTACCCAGGGACAGGGGGCGCGGGAGCAGTACTTC
TRBJ2-3 | - | TRBV25-1 | TRBD2 | CASSVREATDTQYF | TGTGCCAGCAGTGTGCGGGAGGCTACAGATACGCAGTATTTT
TRBJ1-1 | - | TRBV6-5 | - | CASSKRGLGNTEAFF | TGTGCCAGCAGTAAAAGGGGATTGGGAAACACTGAAGCTTTCTTT
TRBJ1-1 | few | TRBV5-6 | TRBD1 | CASSAGTVEAFF | TGTGCCAGCAGCGCCGGGACAGTTGAAGCTTTCTTT
TRBJ2-4 | few | TRBV7-2 | TRBD2 | CASSPRDSNRLASIQYF | TGTGCCAGCAGCCCTAGGGATTCAAACAGACTAGCATCCATTCAGTACTTC
TRBJ1-1 | once | TRBV27 | - | CASSLVSGGIYTTEAFF | TGTGCCAGCAGTTTGGTCTCGGGGGGTATATATACCACTGAAGCTTTCTTT
TRBJ2-3 | - | TRBV7-2 | - | CASSPLRLGTDTQYF | TGTGCCAGCAGCCCACTCCGGTTGGGCACAGATACGCAGTATTTT
TRBJ2-1 | few | TRBV6-5 | TRBD1 | CASSPPGTAYNEQFF | TGTGCCAGCAGCCCTCCGGGGACAGCGTACAATGAGCAGTTCTTC
TRBJ2-1 | - | TRBV30 | TRBD2 | CAWSSSGGLLMYNEQFF | TGTGCCTGGAGCTCCAGCGGGGGCCTCCTAATGTACAATGAGCAGTTCTTC
TRBJ2-3 | few | TRBV5-1 | - | CASSLEGATDTQYF | TGCGCCAGCAGCTTGGAGGGAGCCACAGATACGCAGTATTTT
TRBJ2-5 | few | TRBV5-4 | TRBD2 | CASSLRLAGGRETQYF | TGTGCCAGCAGCTTGCGGCTAGCGGGGGGTCGGGAGACCCAGTACTTC
TRBJ1-6 | - | TRBV28 | - | CASSLHNEGSLHF | TGTGCCAGCAGTCTCCATAACGAGGGGTCTCTCCACTTT
TRBJ2-7 | - | TRBV5-3 | - | CARSLTLRRVYREQYF | TGTGCCAGAAGCTTGACTCTACGGAGGGTCTACAGGGAGCAGTACTTC
TRBJ2-1 | many | TRBV4-3 | TRBD1 | CASSQDQNRGRPHWNEQFF | TGCGCCAGCAGCCAAGACCAGAACAGGGGGAGACCACACTGGAATGAGCAGTTCTTC
TRBJ2-5 | - | TRBV5-1 | TRBD2 | CASSLAGRETQYF | TGCGCCAGCAGCTTAGCGGGAAGAGAGACCCAGTACTTC
TRBJ2-3 | - | TRBV7-2 | TRBD1 | CASSYGTGRDTQYF | TGTGCCAGCAGCTACGGGACAGGGAGGGATACGCAGTATTTT
TRBJ2-4 | - | TRBV4-3 | - | CASSQDAGVGAKNIQYF | TGCGCCAGCAGCCAAGATGCAGGGGTAGGGGCCAAAAACATTCAGTACTTC
TRBJ2-7 | few | TRBV6-5 | - | CASSSGAAREIDEQYF | TGTGCCAGCAGTTCGGGGGCCGCGAGGGAAATCGACGAGCAGTACTTC
TRBJ1-5 | - | TRBV19 | - | CASSMAGDQPQHF | TGTGCCAGTAGTATGGCAGGGGATCAGCCCCAGCATTTT
TRBJ2-3 | few | TRBV7-9 | - | CASSLTAGTDTQYF | TGTGCCAGCAGCTTAACGGCAGGGACAGATACGCAGTATTTT
TRBJ2-5 | - | TRBV11-3 | TRBD2 | CASSFTSGQETQYF | TGTGCCAGCAGCTTTACTAGCGGGCAAGAGACCCAGTACTTC
TRBJ2-6 | many | TRBV28 | - | CASSRISGANVLTF | TGTGCCAGCAGTCGGATCTCTGGGGCCAACGTCCTGACTTTC
TRBJ2-1 | - | TRBV7-2 | - | CASSPRLVGGNEQFF | TGTGCCAGCAGCCCCCGTCTCGTTGGGGGGAATGAGCAGTTCTTC
TRBJ1-1 | - | TRBV30 | - | CAWSVGLNTEAFF | TGTGCCTGGAGTGTAGGCTTGAACACTGAAGCTTTCTTT
TRBJ2-1 | - | TRBV29-1 | TRBD2 | CSTDRTSGGNEQFF | TGCAGCACCGATCGGACTAGCGGGGGCAATGAGCAGTTCTTC
TRBJ2-7 | - | TRBV28 | - | CASRGSEQYF | TGTGCCAGCCGTGGGAGCGAGCAGTACTTC
TRBJ2-7 | - | TRBV27 | TRBD2 | CASSPWGGLAGQEQYF | TGTGCCAGCAGTCCATGGGGCGGACTAGCGGGTCAAGAGCAGTACTTC